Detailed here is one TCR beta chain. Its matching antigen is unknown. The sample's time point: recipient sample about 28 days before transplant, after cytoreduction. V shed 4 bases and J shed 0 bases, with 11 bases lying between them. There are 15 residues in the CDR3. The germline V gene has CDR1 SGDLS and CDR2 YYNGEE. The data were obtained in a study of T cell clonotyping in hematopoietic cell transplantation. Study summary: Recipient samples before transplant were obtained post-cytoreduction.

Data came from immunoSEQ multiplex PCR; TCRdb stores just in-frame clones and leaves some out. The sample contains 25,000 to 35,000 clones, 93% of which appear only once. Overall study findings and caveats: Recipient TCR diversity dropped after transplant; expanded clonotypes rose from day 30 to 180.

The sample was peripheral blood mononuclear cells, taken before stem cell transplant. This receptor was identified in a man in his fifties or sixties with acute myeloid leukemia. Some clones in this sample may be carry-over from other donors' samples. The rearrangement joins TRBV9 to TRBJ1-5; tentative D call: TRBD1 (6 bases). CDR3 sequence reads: CASSPQGFSNQPQHF. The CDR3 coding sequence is TGTGCCAGCAGCCCCCAGGGGTTTAGCAATCAGCCCCAGCATTTT.